The clone carrying this TCR beta chain was seen at least ten times. The data were taken from a study of response to subunit inactivated influenza vaccine. Trimming took 3 bases from V and 7 from J, leaving 10 bases between them. The CDR3 is made up of 13 amino acids. TCRdb ran MiXCR on the RT-PCR reads and lists one entry per CDR3 protein. This table holds around 480,000 distinct CDR3 sequences, roughly 9.7% found once. This sequence joins TRBV12-3 or TRBV12-4 and TRBJ2-1; maybe TRBD2 (6 bases). Source: PBMCs from blood, taken about 40 days after vaccination. This TCR came from a man aged 50-59 years who received an inactivated influenza vaccine. This CDR3 is CASSFGGRNEQFF. The CDR3 bases are TGTGCCAGCAGTTTCGGAGGGAGGAATGAGCAGTTCTTC.